The clone carrying this TCR beta chain was observed at least ten times. The antigen remains undetermined. These data belong to a study of T cells in Graves' hyperthyroidism and ophthalmopathy. The source material, RNA transcripts, was used to amplify TCR beta CDR3 regions. During a first-round RT-PCR of the TCR CDR3, the HTBI primer set was used. TCRdb reprocessed the multiplex PCR reads via MiXCR and lists one record per CDR3 protein. This table has around 600,000 distinct CDR3 sequences, around 14% appearing once. This CDR3 comprises 15 residues. V lost 2 bases and J 5 bases, leaving 16 bases between the germline ends. Germline V gene lookup returns CDR1 SGHRS and CDR2 YFSETQ. Among ophthalmopathy patients, the Clinical Activity Score reached at least 3, the NOSPECS grade reached at least 4, and duration remained under 3 months. General observations from the study: In the blood, most expanded thyroid clonotypes above 0.001 appeared as well.

This receptor was identified in a young woman with Graves' ophthalmopathy. The chain has TRBV5-1 and TRBJ1-1, with D possibly TRBD1 on 5 matching bases. Sequencing used blood. CDR3 sequence: CASSFAREGRTEAFF. CDR3 nucleotides: TGCGCCAGCAGCTTCGCCAGGGAAGGTCGTACTGAAGCTTTCTTT.